These 22 T cell receptor beta chains share one sample of origin, sequenced in a study of blood T cell repertoires in COVID-19. The assay was immunoSEQ multiplex PCR, and TCRdb's table has in-frame clones only and misses some. The sample lists about 200,000 clones; 83% were seen once. The specimen sequenced was peripheral blood. The receptor source for this set is a woman aged 40 to 50 with active or convalescent COVID-19.

The V call is TRBV19, the J call TRBJ1-2, with a tentative D call TRBD1 (5 bases). The CDR3 runs to 14 residues. The germline gives CDR1 LNHDA, CDR2 SQIVND (reference sequence). V dropped 7 bases and J dropped 3 bases, with 15 bases sitting between them. The chain's CDR3 is CASKSHDRDYGYTF. In nucleotides, the CDR3 is TGTGCCAGTAAATCTCACGACAGAGACTATGGCTACACCTTC. The variable domain in full, completed from reference TRBV19 and TRBJ1-2, reads DGGITQSPKYLFRKEGQNVTLSCEQNLNHDAMYWYRQDPGQGLRLIYYSQIVNDFQKGDIAEGYSVSREKKESFPLTVTSAQKNPTAFYLCASKSHDRDYGYTFGSGTRLTVV.

This sequence joins TRBV27 and TRBJ1-1; D ambiguous. V dropped 2 bases and J dropped 7 bases, with 14 bases sitting between them. Germline V gives CDR1 MNHEY, CDR2 SMNVEV (reference sequence). The CDR3 is 14 amino acids. As DNA, the CDR3 is TGTGCCAGCAGTTTAACCCGTCGAGGAGATGAAGCTTTCTTT. Protein: CASSLTRRGDEAFF.

This chain links TRBV6-5 with TRBJ2-3, with D possibly matching TRBD2 (6 bases). This CDR3 is 15 amino acids long. Germline CDR1 MNHEY, CDR2 SVGAGI. V lost 6 bases and J 6 bases, leaving 19 bases between the germline ends. The CDR3 region has the DNA TGTGCCAGCAGCGTTAGTCGGGGGAGAATGGATACGCAGTATTTT. It is translated as CASSVSRGRMDTQYF.

J is TRBJ2-7 and V is TRBV19, with TRBD1 matching 9 bases. CDR3 size: 15 residues. Trimming at V came to 8 bases and at J to 2 bases, leaving 10 bases not matched to a gene. The germline CDR1 and CDR2 sequences are LNHDA and SQIVND (reference sequence). CDR3 region: CASSPSDRGPYEQYF. CDR3 in DNA: TGTGCCAGTTCCCCTTCGGACAGGGGACCCTACGAGCAGTACTTC.

This chain joins TRBV5-5 and TRBJ2-7, with 9 bases aligning to TRBD1. With V trimmed by 4 bases and J by 2 bases, 10 bases remained unmatched. From germline, CDR1 is SGHKS and CDR2 YYEKEE (reference sequence). This CDR3 has 16 residues. Here the CDR3 reads CASSPFLDRGPYEQYF. The DNA for the CDR3 is TGTGCCAGCAGCCCCTTTTTGGACAGGGGACCCTACGAGCAGTACTTC.

The rearrangement links TRBV24-1 to TRBJ2-1; 11 positions match TRBD2. Per the germline V gene, CDR1 is KGHDR and CDR2 is SFDVKD. CDR3 length: 18 amino acids. The V gene end was trimmed by 2 bases and the J gene end by 0 bases; junction bases not matched to a gene: 5. Here the CDR3 DNA reads TGTGCCACCAGTGATTCTATAGCGGGAGGGAGCTCCTACAATGAGCAGTTCTTC. Its translation is CATSDSIAGGSSYNEQFF.

Here the CDR3 DNA reads TGTGCCAGCAGTTTAGATCGGGAGTTTCACTATGGCTACACCTTC. Protein: CASSLDREFHYGYTF. The V call is TRBV28, the J call TRBJ1-2; D remains unclear. Trimming took off 2 bases at V and 3 bases at J, with 13 bases between the two ends. CDR1 and CDR2 from the germline V gene are MDHEN and SYDVKM. CDR3 length equals 15 residues.

CDR3: CASSAGVDYTF. CDR3 DNA: TGTGCCAGCAGTGCGGGGGTCGACTACACCTTC. This sequence joins TRBV2 and TRBJ1-2, with TRBD1 as a possible D gene (5 bases). Germline V gives CDR1 SNHLY, CDR2 FYNNEI. The CDR3 consists of 11 residues. Between the trimmed V and J ends, which lost 4 bases and 10 bases, there was a span of 10 bases.

The CDR3 protein is CASRPGQSGDTQYF. CDR3 DNA: TGCGCCAGCAGACCGGGACAGTCTGGGGATACGCAGTATTTT. The genes are TRBV5-1 and TRBJ2-3; TRBD1 aligns across 7 bases. From germline, CDR1 is SGHRS and CDR2 YFSETQ. V shed 5 bases and J 6 bases; nucleotides not matched to a gene: 9. This CDR3 is 14 amino acids long.

The genes are TRBV3-1 (or the pseudogene TRBV3-2) and TRBJ1-2; 7 nucleotides agree with TRBD1. The CDR3 totals 15 residues. The ends lost 3 bases at V and 6 bases at J; junction bases unmatched: 10. The V gene's germline CDR1 is LGHDT and CDR2 YNNKEL (reference sequence). The CDR3 coding sequence is TGTGCCAGCAGCCAGCTCAGACAGGGAAGGAATGGCTACACCTTC. This translates into CASSQLRQGRNGYTF.

CDR3 sequence (DNA): TGTGCCAGCAGCTTAGGGCTAGCGGGAGTAGATACGCAGTATTTT. Translation: CASSLGLAGVDTQYF. V gene TRBV7-3 combines with J gene TRBJ2-3, with 10 bases matching TRBD2. Germline lookup yields CDR1 SGHTA and CDR2 FQGTGA. V lost 2 bases to trimming and J lost 5 bases; unmatched junction nucleotides: 4. There are 15 residues in the CDR3.

The chain uses TRBV30 and TRBJ1-2, with D maybe TRBD1 (5 bases). Germline V gene data show CDR1 as GTSNPN and CDR2 as SVGIG (reference sequence). The V end lost 8 bases, the J end lost 6 bases, and 13 bases lay between the germline ends. The CDR3 has 11 residues. CDR3 nucleotides: TGTGCCAGCAGGGAAGGGAATGGCTACACCTTC. This encodes CASREGNGYTF.

The rearrangement links TRBV7-2 to TRBJ1-3; 9 positions match TRBD1. Germline CDR1 SGHTA, CDR2 FQGNSA. J lost 2 bases, V lost 1 base, and 6 bases had no gene match. The CDR3 totals 17 residues. CDR3 sequence: CASSLGGQGLAGNTIYF. The CDR3 DNA reads as TGTGCCAGCAGCTTAGGCGGACAGGGGCTCGCTGGAAACACCATATATTTT. The complete variable domain, with remaining parts taken from reference TRBV7-2 and TRBJ1-3, reads GAGVSQSPSNKVTEKGKDVELRCDPISGHTALYWYRQSLGQGLEFLIYFQGNSAPDKSGLPSDRFSAERTGGSVSTLTIQRTQQEDSAVYLCASSLGGQGLAGNTIYFGEGSWLTVV.

The V gene is TRBV11-2, the J gene TRBJ1-1; 7 bases are a match to TRBD1. The CDR3 runs to 14 residues. V lost 5 bases and J lost 1; bases outside the gene matches: 4. In germline, CDR1 is SGHAT, CDR2 FQNNGV. The CDR3 DNA follows: TGTGCCAGCAGCGTTAGGGGGCGGAACACTGAAGCTTTCTTT. Residues: CASSVRGRNTEAFF.

The CDR3 nucleotides are TGTGCCAGCTCTTACAGGTCTGAGAACACTGAAGCTTTCTTT. Translating it yields CASSYRSENTEAFF. This chain links TRBV6-5 with TRBJ1-1, with a possible D match to TRBD1 (5 bases). The germline CDR1 and CDR2 sequences are MNHEY and SVGAGI. Trimming stripped 8 bases from V and 1 base from J, with 14 bases between. The CDR3 is made up of 14 amino acids.

The chain links TRBV6-5 to TRBJ1-5; no clear D gene. V was trimmed by 2 bases and J by 4 bases, leaving 12 bases between them. CDR1 MNHEY and CDR2 SVGAGI come from the germline V gene. The CDR3 sequence is 15 residues long. The CDR3 DNA reads TGTGCCAGCAGTTACCGGTCCCCCGGTAATCAGCCCCAGCATTTT. It encodes CASSYRSPGNQPQHF.

The gene calls are TRBV2 and TRBJ1-5; 7 positions agree with TRBD1. V shed 9 bases, J shed 4 bases, and the junction held 9 bases outside the gene matches. The CDR3 loop spans 14 amino acids. Per germline, CDR1 SNHLY and CDR2 FYNNEI. CDR3 in amino acids: CASAGGSGNQPQHF. CDR3 bases: TGTGCCAGTGCAGGGGGTTCTGGTAATCAGCCCCAGCATTTT.

In its sample, this clone was seen once. The genes are TRBV11-3 and TRBJ2-1; no firm D call. Germline V gene sequence: CDR1 SGHNT, CDR2 YENEEA. The CDR3 loop spans 12 amino acids. V shed 3 bases and J shed 8 bases, with 8 bases lying between them. Here the CDR3 DNA reads TGTGCCAGCAGCTTCAAGCTCCATGAGCAGTTCTTC. Protein sequence: CASSFKLHEQFF.

The sample holds a few counts of this clone. This chain links TRBV4-2 with TRBJ1-2, with D maybe TRBD1 (6 bases). This CDR3 has 15 residues. Trimming left V 1 base short and J 4 bases short, with 13 bases between. The germline V gene encodes CDR1 LGHNA and CDR2 YNFKEQ. The CDR3 region is CASSQGEGEAYGYTF. DNA of the CDR3: TGTGCCAGCAGCCAAGGGGAGGGGGAGGCCTATGGCTACACCTTC.

This chain connects TRBV27 to TRBJ1-1, with TRBD1 matching 7 bases. Unmatched junction bases numbered 6, after V lost 6 bases and J lost 5 bases. From germline, CDR1 is MNHEY and CDR2 SMNVEV (reference sequence). The length of the CDR3 is 13 residues. The CDR3 protein is CASSLTGRTEAFF. CDR3 DNA sequence: TGTGCCAGCAGCCTGACAGGGAGGACTGAAGCTTTCTTT.

The chain combines TRBV7-9 with TRBJ2-1; the D gene is possibly TRBD1 (6 bases). V lost 11 bases and J 6 bases, leaving 17 bases between the germline ends. This CDR3 region has 13 residues. CDR1 and CDR2 from the germline V gene are SEHNR and FQNEAQ (reference sequence). The CDR3 is CAGATGGPNEQFF. The CDR3 DNA sequence: TGTGCCGGAGCGACAGGCGGACCCAATGAGCAGTTCTTC.

This sequence joins TRBV9 and TRBJ1-2; D perhaps matches TRBD1 (5 bases). The germline CDR1 and CDR2 sequences are SGDLS and YYNGEE. V shed 0 bases and J shed 8 bases, with 11 bases lying between them. This CDR3 has 13 amino acids. CDR3 sequence reads: CASSVVGARGYTF. CDR3 bases: TGTGCCAGCAGCGTAGTAGGGGCGCGAGGCTACACCTTC. The full variable domain, completed using reference TRBV9 and TRBJ1-2, is DSGVTQTPKHLITATGQRVTLRCSPRSGDLSVYWYQQSLDQGLQFLIQYYNGEERAKGNILERFSAQQFPDLHSELNLSSLELGDSALYFCASSVVGARGYTFGSGTRLTVV.